Listed below are T cell receptor beta chains from one sample, sequenced in a study of control samples from healthy donors and cancer patients. Profiled with immunoSEQ multiplex PCR; TCRdb holds only in-frame clones, not every one. The sample consists of roughly 130,000 clones, about 92% of them appearing once. The sequencing sample was made of PBMCs. The receptors were gathered from a man aged 50 or older with head and neck cancer. Each CDR3 is given with its conserved first and last residue. D genes are given only for firm matches. Where a row states a size, it is once, few, many or the class of an expanded clone; other rows omit it.

>TRBV24-1|TRBD1|NA|TRBJ2-5
TGTGCCACCAGCAGGGGGCTTGAGACCCAGTACTTC
CATSRGLETQYF
>TRBV7-2|NA|NA|TRBJ1-1
TGTGCCAGCAGCCCCTTCGGGGTCGTGAACACTGAAGCTTTCTTT
CASSPFGVVNTEAFF
>TRBV3-1/TRBV3-2|TRBD1|NA|TRBJ1-1
TGTGCCAGCAGCCGTAGGGTAGGGGGCGCGGCTGAAGCTTTCTTT
CASSRRVGGAAEAFF
>TRBV6-2/TRBV6-3|NA|NA|TRBJ1-1
TGTGCCAGCAGTTACTCGAAGCCCCGCTACAGCCTTGAAGCTTTCTTT
CASSYSKPRYSLEAFF
>TRBV19|TRBD1|NA|TRBJ1-4
TGTGCCACCGGAACCGGGACAGCGTATAATGAAAAACTGTTTTTT
CATGTGTAYNEKLFF
>TRBV6-5|NA|NA|TRBJ1-2
TGTGCCAGCAGTTACTCCCGAGGGACGGCTGGCTACACCTTC
CASSYSRGTAGYTF
>TRBV9|TRBD1|NA|TRBJ2-2
TGTGCCAGCACCCGACAGGGGCCCGGGGAGCTGTTTTTT
CASTRQGPGELFF
>TRBV6-6|TRBD1|NA|TRBJ1-3
TGTGCCAGCAGTTACCAGGGGGCGCAAGGAAACACCATATATTTT
CASSYQGAQGNTIYF
>TRBV5-1|NA|once|TRBJ2-1
TGCGCCAGCAAATACAGAGACAATGAGCAGTTCTTC
CASKYRDNEQFF
>TRBV7-2|NA|NA|TRBJ1-1
TGTGCCAGCAGCTTAGCGTTCGTTAACACTGAAGCTTTCTTT
CASSLAFVNTEAFF
>TRBV3-1/TRBV3-2|NA|NA|TRBJ2-5
TGTGCCAGCAGCCAAGGGGACGGGCGGGGCGATGAGACCCAGTACTTC
CASSQGDGRGDETQYF
>TRBV28|TRBD1|NA|TRBJ2-5
TGTGCCAGCAGTATCAGACAGGGTGGAGAGACCCAGTACTTC
CASSIRQGGETQYF
>TRBV24-1|TRBD1|once|TRBJ2-2
TGTGCCACCAGTAGCCCGGGACAGGGGGGTGCCGGGGAGCTGTTTTTT
CATSSPGQGGAGELFF
>TRBV6-2/TRBV6-3|NA|NA|TRBJ2-7
TGTGCCAGCAGTTACCGGGACATGGGGTACGAGCAGTACTTC
CASSYRDMGYEQYF
>TRBV7-2|TRBD2|NA|TRBJ2-3
TGTGCCAGCAGCCGGATTAGCGGGGGTAGCACAGATACGCAGTATTTT
CASSRISGGSTDTQYF
>TRBV19|TRBD2|NA|TRBJ2-5
TGTGCCAGTAGTTGGGGGGGAAGAGAGACCCAGTACTTC
CASSWGGRETQYF
>TRBV28|TRBD1|NA|TRBJ1-1
TGTGCCAGCAGTCCACCCCTCGGGACAGGGGCCACTGAAGCTTTCTTT
CASSPPLGTGATEAFF
>TRBV10-3|NA|NA|TRBJ1-2
TGTGCCACCTCAGTGGGTGGGCGGGAGATCTATGGCTACACCTTC
CATSVGGREIYGYTF
>TRBV19|TRBD1|NA|TRBJ1-2
TGTGCCACCCTAGGGGACAGTGACTACTATGGCTACACCTTC
CATLGDSDYYGYTF
>TRBV19|NA|NA|TRBJ2-7
TGTGCCAGTAGTATAGCCGACAGTTCCTACGAGCAGTACTTC
CASSIADSSYEQYF
>TRBV5-1|TRBD1|NA|TRBJ2-2
TGCGCCAGCAGCTTGCGGGGACAGGCGAACACCGGGGAGCTGTTTTTT
CASSLRGQANTGELFF
>TRBV7-3|TRBD1|NA|TRBJ1-1
TGTGCCAGCAGCTTGGCAGGGGGACGGAACACTGAAGCTTTCTTT
CASSLAGGRNTEAFF
>TRBV7-2|TRBD1|NA|TRBJ2-7
TGTGCCAGCAGCAACCGACAGGGACCGCACGAGCAGTACTTC
CASSNRQGPHEQYF
>TRBV7-9|TRBD2|NA|TRBJ2-3
TGTGCCAGCAGCTTCCCAGCGGGGGGTCTGGATACGCAGTATTTT
CASSFPAGGLDTQYF
>TRBV19|TRBD1|NA|TRBJ2-5
TGTGCCAGTAGTCTTGGGACAGGGTTAGAGACCCAGTACTTC
CASSLGTGLETQYF
>TRBV5-6|NA|NA|TRBJ1-4
TGTGCCAGCAGCGCAGGGAGTGGAAATGAAAAACTGTTTTTT
CASSAGSGNEKLFF
>TRBV14|NA|NA|TRBJ2-7
TGTGCCAGCAGCCGAGAGGGACTTTACAGGTACTACGAGCAGTACTTC
CASSREGLYRYYEQYF
>TRBV6-5|TRBD1|NA|TRBJ1-4
TGTGCCAGCAGCGTTTTTGGGACAGGGGGCGGAAAACTGTTTTTT
CASSVFGTGGGKLFF
>TRBV7-3|NA|NA|TRBJ1-2
TGTGCCAGCAGCTTAAGGGATGGAGGTGGCTACACCTTC
CASSLRDGGGYTF
>TRBV21-1|NA|NA|TRBJ2-3
TGTGCCAGCGAGCGAATCAGCGGGGGGGCCGTTCTAGACACAGATACGCAGTATTTT
CASERISGGAVLDTDTQYF
>TRBV30|NA|NA|TRBJ2-7
TGTGCCTGGAGAGGCAGGGGTTTCACCTACGAGCAGTACTTC
CAWRGRGFTYEQYF
>TRBV24-1|TRBD1|NA|TRBJ2-1
TGTGCCACTTCAGGGGGCAGATTCAATGAGCAGTTCTTC
CATSGGRFNEQFF
>TRBV19|NA|once|TRBJ1-3
TGTGCCAGTAGTATATTGGACAGCTCTGGAAACACCATATATTTT
CASSILDSSGNTIYF
>TRBV6-2/TRBV6-3|NA|NA|TRBJ2-2
TGTGCCAGCAGTCTAGCGTTAAACACCGGGGAGCTGTTTTTT
CASSLALNTGELFF
>TRBV6-4|NA|NA|TRBJ1-1
TGTGCCAGCGCCCTGAGGGACTCTCCTGAAGCTTTCTTT
CASALRDSPEAFF
>TRBV5-1|NA|NA|TRBJ2-3
TGCGCCAGCAGCCCGGGCCAAACCACAGATACGCAGTATTTT
CASSPGQTTDTQYF
>TRBV5-1|NA|NA|TRBJ2-5
TGCGCCAGCAGCTTTAGTACAAACCACGAAACCCAGTACTTC
CASSFSTNHETQYF
>TRBV7-9|TRBD1|NA|TRBJ2-5
TGTGCCAGCAGCGTAACCGGGACAGGGCTAGGGGAGACCCAGTACTTC
CASSVTGTGLGETQYF
>TRBV12-3/TRBV12-4|NA|NA|TRBJ2-1
TGTGCCAGCAGTTTGAGTAGGACGAGTGAGCAGTTCTTC
CASSLSRTSEQFF
>TRBV5-8|NA|NA|TRBJ2-5
TGTGCCAGCAGCCCGACCCGGGGACTGCGCCAAGAGACCCAGTACTTC
CASSPTRGLRQETQYF
>TRBV21-1|NA|NA|TRBJ2-7
TGTGCCACGGACCCGCTGGGGACCGATACGGGGTACCAAGCGGGGTTGGTCTACGAGCAGTACTTC
CATDPLGTDTGYQAGLVYEQYF
>TRBV7-2|NA|NA|TRBJ2-3
TGTGCCAGCAGCTTAGCGCCCCCTCGGGGTGAGCAGTATTTT
CASSLAPPRGEQYF
>TRBV11-1|TRBD1|once|TRBJ2-1
TGTGCCAGCAGCGGACAGGGATCCTACAATGAGCAGTTCTTC
CASSGQGSYNEQFF
>TRBV18|NA|NA|TRBJ1-1
TGTGCCAGCTCAAGGACAGTGAACACTGAAGCTTTCTTT
CASSRTVNTEAFF
>TRBV19|NA|NA|TRBJ1-4
TGTGCCAGTAGCCACGGACAGTTAGGGAATGAAAAACTGTTTTTT
CASSHGQLGNEKLFF
>TRBV7-9|NA|NA|TRBJ1-2
TGTGCCAGCAGCTTAGCGTACCCCGGGGCGGATTATGGCTACACCTTC
CASSLAYPGADYGYTF
>TRBV5-6|TRBD1|NA|TRBJ2-7
TGTGCCAGCAGCGAACAGGGGGCGCGGACCTACGAGCAGTACTTC
CASSEQGARTYEQYF
>TRBV9|TRBD1|NA|TRBJ1-5
TGTGCCAGCAGCCCCCCCTCGCGGACAGGGCACAATCAGCCCCAGCATTTT
CASSPPSRTGHNQPQHF
>TRBV21-1|NA|NA|TRBJ1-5
TGTGCCAGCATCCTAGGGATACGGGAGGACAATCAGCCCCAGCATTTT
CASILGIREDNQPQHF
>TRBV18|NA|NA|TRBJ1-4
TGTGCCAGCTCATCGACAGCAACTAATGAAAAACTGTTTTTT
CASSSTATNEKLFF